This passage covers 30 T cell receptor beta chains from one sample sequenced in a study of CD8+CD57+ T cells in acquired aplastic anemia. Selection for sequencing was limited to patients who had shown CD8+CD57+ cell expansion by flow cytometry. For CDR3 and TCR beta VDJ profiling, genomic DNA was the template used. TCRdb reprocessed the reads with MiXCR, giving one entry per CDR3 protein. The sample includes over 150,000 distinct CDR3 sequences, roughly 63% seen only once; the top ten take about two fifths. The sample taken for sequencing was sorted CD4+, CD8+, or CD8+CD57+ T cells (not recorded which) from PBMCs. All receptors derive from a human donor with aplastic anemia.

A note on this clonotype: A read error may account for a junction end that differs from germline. The CDR3 reads CASSLGTSGDREQYF. The CDR3 DNA reads TGCGCCAGCAGCTTAGGAACTAGCGGGGATCGCGAGCAGTACTTC. The rearrangement uses TRBV7-2 and TRBJ2-7, with 10 nucleotides matching TRBD2. The germline V gene encodes CDR1 SGHTA and CDR2 FQGNSA. This CDR3 is 15 amino acids long.

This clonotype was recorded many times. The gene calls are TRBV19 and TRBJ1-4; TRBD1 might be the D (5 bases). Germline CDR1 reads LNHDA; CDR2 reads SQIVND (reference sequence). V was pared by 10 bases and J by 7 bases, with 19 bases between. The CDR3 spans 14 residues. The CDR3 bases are TGTGCCACCTCATCAGGGCGGGAGGTTGAAAAACTGTTTTTT. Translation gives CATSSGREVEKLFF.

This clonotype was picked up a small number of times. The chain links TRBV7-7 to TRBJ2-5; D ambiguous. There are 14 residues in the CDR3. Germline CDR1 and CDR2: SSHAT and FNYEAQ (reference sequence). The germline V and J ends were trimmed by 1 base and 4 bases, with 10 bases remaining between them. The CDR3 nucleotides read TGTGCCAGCAGCTTAGACCCCGGTGGAGAGACCCAGTACTTC. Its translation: CASSLDPGGETQYF.

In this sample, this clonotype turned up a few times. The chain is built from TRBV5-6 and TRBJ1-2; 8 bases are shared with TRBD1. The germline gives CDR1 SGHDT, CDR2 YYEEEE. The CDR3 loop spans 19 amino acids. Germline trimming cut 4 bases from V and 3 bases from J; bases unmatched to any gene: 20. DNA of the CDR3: TGTGCCAGCAGCCAACGGGGGACGGGGTGGACAGGGAAGGACTATGGCTACACCTTC. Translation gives CASSQRGTGWTGKDYGYTF.

CDR3 in DNA: TGTGCCAGTAGTGTCTCTTCAACGGCGGTAGATACGCAGTATTTT. Protein sequence: CASSVSSTAVDTQYF. The rearrangement uses TRBV19 and TRBJ2-3; D call uncertain. Germline V CDR1 and CDR2: LNHDA, SQIVND (reference sequence). Trimming pared 5 bases from V and 5 bases from J, leaving 17 bases between. This CDR3 contains 15 residues.

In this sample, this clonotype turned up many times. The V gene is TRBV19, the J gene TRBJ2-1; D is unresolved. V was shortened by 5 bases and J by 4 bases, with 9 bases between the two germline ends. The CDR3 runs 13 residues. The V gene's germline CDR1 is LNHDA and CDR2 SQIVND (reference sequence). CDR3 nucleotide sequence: TGTGCCAGTAGTTTCGGTTCTTACAATGAGCAGTTCTTC. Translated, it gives CASSFGSYNEQFF.

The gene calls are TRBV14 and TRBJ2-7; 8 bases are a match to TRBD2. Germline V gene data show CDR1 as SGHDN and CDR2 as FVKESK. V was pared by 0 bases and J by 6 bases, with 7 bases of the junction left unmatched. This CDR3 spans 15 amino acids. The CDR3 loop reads CASSQESGGGLEQYF. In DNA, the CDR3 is TGTGCCAGCAGCCAAGAATCCGGGGGGGGCCTCGAGCAGTACTTC.

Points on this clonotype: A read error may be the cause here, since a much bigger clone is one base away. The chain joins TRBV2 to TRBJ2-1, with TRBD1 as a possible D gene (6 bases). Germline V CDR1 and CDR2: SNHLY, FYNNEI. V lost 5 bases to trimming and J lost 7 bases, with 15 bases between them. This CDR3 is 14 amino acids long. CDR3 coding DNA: TGTGCCAGCAGTTACAGGGCAGGGGCGAATGAGCAGTTCTTC. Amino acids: CASSYRAGANEQFF.

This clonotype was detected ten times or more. The CDR3 region has the DNA TGTGCCAGCAGCCCTTCCGGGACTAGCGGGGGTTACGATGAGACCCAGTACTTC. Translated: CASSPSGTSGGYDETQYF. This sequence joins TRBV9 and TRBJ2-5; 14 bases agree with TRBD2. The CDR3 loop spans 18 amino acids. J gave up 5 bases and V 4 bases, and 13 bases lay outside the gene matches. Looked up from germline, CDR1 is SGDLS and CDR2 is YYNGEE. Filled out from reference TRBV9 and TRBJ2-5, the complete variable domain reads DSGVTQTPKHLITATGQRVTLRCSPRSGDLSVYWYQQSLDQGLQFLIQYYNGEERAKGNILERFSAQQFPDLHSELNLSSLELGDSALYFCASSPSGTSGGYDETQYFGPGTRLLVL.

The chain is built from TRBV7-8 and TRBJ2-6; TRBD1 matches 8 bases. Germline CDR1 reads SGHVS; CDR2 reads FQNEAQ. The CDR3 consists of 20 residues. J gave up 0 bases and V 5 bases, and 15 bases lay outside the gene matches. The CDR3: CASSPVLTTGVPSGANVLTF. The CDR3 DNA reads TGTGCCAGCAGCCCTGTGCTAACGACAGGGGTTCCCTCTGGGGCCAACGTCCTGACTTTC.

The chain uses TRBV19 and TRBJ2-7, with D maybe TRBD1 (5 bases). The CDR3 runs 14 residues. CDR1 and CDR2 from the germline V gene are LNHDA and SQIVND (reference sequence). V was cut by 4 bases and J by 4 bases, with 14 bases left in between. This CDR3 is CASSRADTLYEQYF. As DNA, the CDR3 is TGTGCCAGTAGTAGGGCGGACACCCTTTACGAGCAGTACTTC.

CDR3 coding DNA: TGTGCCAGCAGCGAGCATGCAGGAGACTATGGCTACACCTTC. This codes for CASSEHAGDYGYTF. The chain employs TRBV9 and TRBJ1-2; D gene uncertain. This CDR3 is 14 amino acids long. V was cut by 3 bases and J by 3 bases, with 12 bases left in between. Germline V lookup: CDR1 SGDLS, CDR2 YYNGEE.

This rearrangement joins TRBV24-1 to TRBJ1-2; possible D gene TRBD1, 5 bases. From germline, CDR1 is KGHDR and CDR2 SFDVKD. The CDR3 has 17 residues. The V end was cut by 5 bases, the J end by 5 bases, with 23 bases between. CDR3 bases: TGTGCCACCAGTGCGAACCAACAGCAGGGATCAATTTATGGCTACACCTTC. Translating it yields CATSANQQQGSIYGYTF.

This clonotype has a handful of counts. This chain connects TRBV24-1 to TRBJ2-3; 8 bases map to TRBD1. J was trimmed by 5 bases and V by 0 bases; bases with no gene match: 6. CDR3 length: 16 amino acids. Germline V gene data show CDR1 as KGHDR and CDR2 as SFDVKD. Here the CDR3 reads CATSDLAGGRGDTQYF. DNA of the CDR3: TGTGCCACCAGTGATTTGGCAGGGGGCCGGGGAGATACGCAGTATTTT.

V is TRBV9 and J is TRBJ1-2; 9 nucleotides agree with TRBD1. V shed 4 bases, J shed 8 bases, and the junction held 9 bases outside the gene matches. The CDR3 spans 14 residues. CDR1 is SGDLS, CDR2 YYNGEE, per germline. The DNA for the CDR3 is TGTGCCAGCAGCCCACAACAGGGGGCGACGGGCTACACCTTC. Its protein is CASSPQQGATGYTF.

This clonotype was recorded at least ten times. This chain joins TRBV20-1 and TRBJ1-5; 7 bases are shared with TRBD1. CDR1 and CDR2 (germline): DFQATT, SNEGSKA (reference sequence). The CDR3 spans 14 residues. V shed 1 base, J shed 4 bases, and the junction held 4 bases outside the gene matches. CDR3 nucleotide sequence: TGCAGTGCTAGAGTTACAGGGGAGAATCAGCCCCAGCATTTT. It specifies CSARVTGENQPQHF.

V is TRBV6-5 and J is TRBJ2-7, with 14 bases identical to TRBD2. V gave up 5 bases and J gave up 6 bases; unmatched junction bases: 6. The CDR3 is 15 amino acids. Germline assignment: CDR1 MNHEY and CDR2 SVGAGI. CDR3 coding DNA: TGTGCCAGCAGTGTACTCGGACTAGCGGGGGGCGAGCAGTACTTC. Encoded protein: CASSVLGLAGGEQYF.

The CDR3 sequence: CSASTGTGNSPLHF. The CDR3, as DNA: TGCAGTGCTAGTACCGGGACAGGGAATTCACCCCTCCACTTT. This sequence joins TRBV20-1 and TRBJ1-6; 9 positions match TRBD1. The V gene end was trimmed by 3 bases and the J gene end by 7 bases; junction bases not matched to a gene: 4. The germline CDR1 and CDR2 sequences are DFQATT and SNEGSKA (reference sequence). The CDR3 totals 14 residues.

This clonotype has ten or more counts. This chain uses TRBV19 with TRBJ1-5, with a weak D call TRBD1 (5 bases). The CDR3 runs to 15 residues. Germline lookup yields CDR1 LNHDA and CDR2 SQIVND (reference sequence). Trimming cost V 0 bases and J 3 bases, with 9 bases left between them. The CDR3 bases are TGTGCCAGTAGTATAGATGCAGGGATCAATCAGCCCCAGCATTTT. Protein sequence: CASSIDAGINQPQHF.

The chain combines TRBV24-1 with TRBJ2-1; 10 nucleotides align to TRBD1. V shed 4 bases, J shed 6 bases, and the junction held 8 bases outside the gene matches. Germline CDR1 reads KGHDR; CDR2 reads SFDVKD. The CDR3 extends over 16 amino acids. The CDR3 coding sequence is TGTGCCACCAGTGACCCGAGACAGGGGGCCATCAATGAGCAGTTCTTC. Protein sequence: CATSDPRQGAINEQFF.

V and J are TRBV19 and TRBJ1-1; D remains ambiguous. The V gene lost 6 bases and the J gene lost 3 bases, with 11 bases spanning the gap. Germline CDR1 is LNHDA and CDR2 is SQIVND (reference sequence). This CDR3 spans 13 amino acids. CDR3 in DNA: TGTGCCAGTAGCCCAATCGAGTACACTGAAGCTTTCTTT. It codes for CASSPIEYTEAFF. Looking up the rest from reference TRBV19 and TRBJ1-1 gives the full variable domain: DGGITQSPKYLFRKEGQNVTLSCEQNLNHDAMYWYRQDPGQGLRLIYYSQIVNDFQKGDIAEGYSVSREKKESFPLTVTSAQKNPTAFYLCASSPIEYTEAFFGQGTRLTVV.

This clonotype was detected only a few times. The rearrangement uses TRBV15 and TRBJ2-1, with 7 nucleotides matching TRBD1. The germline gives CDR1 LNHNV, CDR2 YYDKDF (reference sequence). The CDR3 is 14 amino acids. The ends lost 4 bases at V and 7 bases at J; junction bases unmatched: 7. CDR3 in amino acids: CATSTRTGPNEQFF. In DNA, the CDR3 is TGTGCCACCAGCACGAGGACAGGCCCTAATGAGCAGTTCTTC.

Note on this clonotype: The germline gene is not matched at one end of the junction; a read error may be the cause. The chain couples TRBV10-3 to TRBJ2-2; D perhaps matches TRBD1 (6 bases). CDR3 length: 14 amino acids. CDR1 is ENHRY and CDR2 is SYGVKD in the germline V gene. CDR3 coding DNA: TGTGCCAGCAGTCCCAGGGGATCCACCGGGGAGCTGTTTTTT. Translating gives CASSPRGSTGELFF.

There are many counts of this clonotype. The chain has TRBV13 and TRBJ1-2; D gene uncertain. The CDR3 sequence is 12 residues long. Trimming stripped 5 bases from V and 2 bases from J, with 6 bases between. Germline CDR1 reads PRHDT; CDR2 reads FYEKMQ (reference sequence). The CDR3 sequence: CASSGGNYGYTF. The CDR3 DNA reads TGTGCCAGCAGCGGCGGGAACTATGGCTACACCTTC. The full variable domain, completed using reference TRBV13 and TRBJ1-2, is AAGVIQSPRHLIKEKRETATLKCYPIPRHDTVYWYQQGPGQDPQFLISFYEKMQSDKGSIPDRFSAQQFSDYHSELNMSSLELGDSALYFCASSGGNYGYTFGSGTRLTVV.

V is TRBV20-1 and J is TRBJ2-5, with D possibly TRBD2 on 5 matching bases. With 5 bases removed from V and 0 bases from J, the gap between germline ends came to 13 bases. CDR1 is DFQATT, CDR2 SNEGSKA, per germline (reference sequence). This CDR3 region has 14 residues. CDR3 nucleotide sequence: TGCAGTGCTCCCCCCGGGATTAACCAAGAGACCCAGTACTTC. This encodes CSAPPGINQETQYF.

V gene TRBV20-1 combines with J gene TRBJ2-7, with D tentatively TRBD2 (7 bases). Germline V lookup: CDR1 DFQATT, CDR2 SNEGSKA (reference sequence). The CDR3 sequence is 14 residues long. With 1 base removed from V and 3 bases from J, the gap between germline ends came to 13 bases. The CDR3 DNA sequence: TGCAGTGCTAGAGCCGGGGGGCGAGGCTACGAGCAGTACTTC. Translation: CSARAGGRGYEQYF.

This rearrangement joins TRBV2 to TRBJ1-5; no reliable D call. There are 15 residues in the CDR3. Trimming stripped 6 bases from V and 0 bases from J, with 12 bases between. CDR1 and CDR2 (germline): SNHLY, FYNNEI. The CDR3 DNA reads TGTGCCAGCAGCACGGCCAGTAATAGCAATCAGCCCCAGCATTTT. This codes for CASSTASNSNQPQHF.

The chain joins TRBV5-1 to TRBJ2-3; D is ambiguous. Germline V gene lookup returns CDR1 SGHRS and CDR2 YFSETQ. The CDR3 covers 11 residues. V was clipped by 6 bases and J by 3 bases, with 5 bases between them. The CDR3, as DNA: TGCGCCAGCACTCTAACAGATACGCAGTATTTT. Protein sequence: CASTLTDTQYF. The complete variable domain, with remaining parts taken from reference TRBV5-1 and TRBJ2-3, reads KAGVTQTPRYLIKTRGQQVTLSCSPISGHRSVSWYQQTPGQGLQFLFEYFSETQRNKGNFPGRFSGRQFSNSRSEMNVSTLELGDSALYLCASTLTDTQYFGPGTRLTVL.

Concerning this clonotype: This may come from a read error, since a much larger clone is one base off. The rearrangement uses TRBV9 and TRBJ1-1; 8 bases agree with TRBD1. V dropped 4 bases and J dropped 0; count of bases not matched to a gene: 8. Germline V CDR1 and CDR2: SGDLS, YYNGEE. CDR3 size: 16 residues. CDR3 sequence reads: CASSRTGRALNTEAFF. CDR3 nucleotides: TGTGCCAGCAGCCGGACAGGGAGGGCTTTGAACACTGAAGCTTTCTTT.

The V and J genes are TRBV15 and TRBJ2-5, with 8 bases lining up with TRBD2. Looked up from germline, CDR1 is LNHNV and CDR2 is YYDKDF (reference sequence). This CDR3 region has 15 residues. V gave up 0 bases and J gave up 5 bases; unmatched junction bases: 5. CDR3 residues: CATSRDRLALETQYF. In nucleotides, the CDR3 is TGTGCCACCAGCAGAGATCGACTAGCGCTCGAGACCCAGTACTTC.